The 18 T cell receptor beta chains given below trace back to one sample, sequenced in a study of T cells in Graves' hyperthyroidism and ophthalmopathy. From RNA transcripts, TCR beta CDR3 regions were amplified. The HTBI primer set drove a first-round RT-PCR of the TCR CDR3. TCRdb re-called the multiplex PCR reads through MiXCR, storing one row per CDR3 protein. The sample holds hundreds of thousands of distinct CDR3 sequences, nearly 45% seen once. The sample taken for sequencing was peripheral blood or thyroid tissue (not recorded which). The origin of the receptors is an adult man with Graves' disease, either hyperthyroidism or ophthalmopathy (not recorded which).

This clonotype has just one count. V and J are TRBV7-8 and TRBJ2-7; TRBD2 agrees at 15 bases. Germline V gene data show CDR1 as SGHVS and CDR2 as FQNEAQ. This CDR3 is 17 amino acids long. The trim removed 4 bases at V and 2 bases at J, leaving 6 bases unmatched. CDR3 DNA: TGTGCCAGCAGCTCCCGGGGGACTAGCGGGGGGACCTACGAGCAGTACTTC. Translated, it gives CASSSRGTSGGTYEQYF.

This clonotype was found a few times. The genes are TRBV19 and TRBJ1-1; D remains unclear. Deletions cut 4 bases from V and 4 bases from J, with 7 bases between. The CDR3 runs to 12 residues. Germline values: CDR1 LNHDA, CDR2 SQIVND (reference sequence). The CDR3 DNA sequence: TGTGCCAGTAGTACAGTGGGCACTGAAGCTTTCTTT. Protein: CASSTVGTEAFF.

The chain joins TRBV29-1 to TRBJ2-5; 11 bases match TRBD1. This CDR3 comprises 13 residues. J gave up 2 bases and V 5 bases, and 1 base lay outside the gene matches. Looked up from germline, CDR1 is SQVTM and CDR2 is ANQGSEA. The CDR3 nucleotides are TGCAGCGTTAGGGACAGGGGGCAAGAGACCCAGTACTTC. This gives the protein CSVRDRGQETQYF.

This clonotype was detected ten times or more. The CDR3 sequence is CASSSTFDRDGYTF. As DNA, the CDR3 is TGTGCCAGCAGCTCGACGTTCGATCGGGATGGCTACACCTTC. The chain combines TRBV7-9 with TRBJ1-2; D uncertain. The V and J ends lost 4 bases and 6 bases respectively, with 15 bases between them. Germline V lookup: CDR1 SEHNR, CDR2 FQNEAQ (reference sequence). This CDR3 spans 14 amino acids.

The CDR3 DNA reads TGTGCCAGCAGTGATACCGGGGTAGCGGACCAAGAGACCCAGTACTTC. This encodes CASSDTGVADQETQYF. The rearrangement uses TRBV25-1 and TRBJ2-5; D possibly corresponds to TRBD2 (6 bases). The CDR3 loop spans 16 amino acids. The V and J ends lost 3 bases and 0 bases respectively, with 14 bases between them. Per the germline V gene, CDR1 is MGHDK and CDR2 is SYGVNS.

The chain combines TRBV5-1 with TRBJ1-3, with D hard to call. Germline V CDR1 and CDR2: SGHRS, YFSETQ. Trimming removed 0 bases from V and 0 bases from J, with 7 bases in between. CDR3 length: 15 residues. The DNA for the CDR3 is TGCGCCAGCAGCTTGGCTTCAGCCTCTGGAAACACCATATATTTT. Translating gives CASSLASASGNTIYF.

Remarks on this clonotype: Given the absence of the conserved phenylalanine or tryptophan at the CDR3 end, a read error is likely. It is unclear where the CDR3 begins or ends on the DNA, so no DNA is shown, and the CDR3 is as TCRdb lists it. V is TRBV24-1 and J is TRBJ2-5. Inclusive of both ends, the CDR3 amounts to 11 amino acids. Germline CDR1 reads KGHDR; CDR2 reads SFDVKD. This CDR3 reads CATSDLSSLNT.

This clonotype was found a few times. The chain is built from TRBV6-1 and TRBJ2-5; 11 bases align to TRBD2. Germline V gives CDR1 MNHNS, CDR2 SASEGT. The CDR3 loop spans 15 amino acids. Germline trimming cut 8 bases from V and 2 bases from J; bases unmatched to any gene: 7. In nucleotides, the CDR3 is TGTGCCAGCCAGAGACTAGCGGGGACTCAAGAGACCCAGTACTTC. Translation gives CASQRLAGTQETQYF.

This clonotype occurred many times. The chain is built from TRBV6-5 and TRBJ1-2; 8 nucleotides line up with TRBD1. The V gene end was trimmed by 0 bases and the J gene end by 6 bases; junction bases not matched to a gene: 3. The germline gives CDR1 MNHEY, CDR2 SVGAGI. CDR3 length equals 14 residues. CDR3 DNA: TGTGCCAGCAGTTACTCGGCAGGGGGCAATGGCTACACCTTC. This codes for CASSYSAGGNGYTF.

This clonotype was found a few times. The genes are TRBV5-1 and TRBJ2-2, with a possible D match to TRBD1 (5 bases). Between the trimmed V and J ends, which lost 0 bases and 6 bases, there was a span of 12 bases. Germline assignment: CDR1 SGHRS and CDR2 YFSETQ. The CDR3 consists of 15 residues. In nucleotides, the CDR3 is TGCGCCAGCAGCTTGGCCTCAGGGTTGGCCGGGGAGCTGTTTTTT. This translates into CASSLASGLAGELFF.

The chain has TRBV7-2 and TRBJ1-1; the match to TRBD1 covers 10 bases. The CDR3 is made up of 14 amino acids. The V gene end was trimmed by 8 bases and the J gene end by 4 bases; junction bases not matched to a gene: 7. Germline CDR1 and CDR2: SGHTA and FQGNSA. The CDR3 nucleotides read TGTGCCAGCGGCCCGGGACAGGGGAGCACTGAAGCTTTCTTT. Amino acids: CASGPGQGSTEAFF.

This clonotype was observed at least ten times. This chain joins TRBV12-3 or TRBV12-4 and TRBJ1-5; the D is unclear. Between the trimmed V and J ends, which lost 5 bases and 5 bases, there was a span of 10 bases. CDR3 length: 13 residues. The CDR3 reads CASSLIQHQPQHF. CDR3 DNA: TGTGCCAGCAGTCTCATACAGCATCAGCCCCAGCATTTT.

The chain uses TRBV2 and TRBJ1-5, with a possible D match to TRBD1 (5 bases). The V end lost 1 base, the J end lost 7 bases, and 14 bases lay between the germline ends. Per germline, CDR1 SNHLY and CDR2 FYNNEI. CDR3 length: 15 amino acids. Here the CDR3 DNA reads TGTGCCAGCAGTGAAGTGAGGCCAGGGTCCCAGCCCCAGCATTTT. Its translation: CASSEVRPGSQPQHF.

The sample holds many counts of this clonotype. This chain's CDR3 is CASSSDLNSPLHF. The CDR3 DNA sequence: TGTGCCAGCAGCTCGGACCTTAATTCACCCCTCCACTTT. The rearrangement links TRBV7-8 to TRBJ1-6, with D unresolved. The germline V and J ends were trimmed by 4 bases and 6 bases, with 7 bases remaining between them. CDR3 length equals 13 residues. Germline CDR1 SGHVS, CDR2 FQNEAQ.

Remarks on this clonotype: Given the absence of the conserved phenylalanine or tryptophan at the CDR3 end, a read error is likely. Because the CDR3's place on the DNA is in doubt, the DNA is left out and the CDR3 is given as listed by TCRdb. V gene TRBV10-3 combines with J gene TRBJ1-4; the tabulated D call, TRBD1, remains unverified against the DNA. The CDR3 is 10 residues long, ends included. The germline gives CDR1 ENHRY, CDR2 SYGVKD. The CDR3 loop reads CAIRTGTGGR.

V and J are TRBV30 and TRBJ2-6; possibly TRBD1 for D (6 bases). Germline CDR1 and CDR2: GTSNPN and SVGIG (reference sequence). The CDR3 consists of 15 residues. The germline V and J ends were trimmed by 0 bases and 5 bases, with 11 bases remaining between them. The chain's CDR3 is CAWSVQGNWANVLTF. The CDR3 DNA is TGTGCCTGGAGTGTACAGGGTAACTGGGCCAACGTCCTGACTTTC.

V is TRBV12-3 or TRBV12-4 and J is TRBJ2-7; the D gene is possibly TRBD2 (5 bases). V was shortened by 5 bases and J by 1 base, with 12 bases between the two germline ends. This CDR3 comprises 14 residues. This CDR3 reads CASSPSGRSYEQYF. For the CDR3, the DNA is TGTGCCAGCAGTCCCAGCGGCAGATCCTACGAGCAGTACTTC.

The table lists this clonotype with many counts. The V and J genes are TRBV7-8 and TRBJ1-2; no clear D gene. The CDR3 has 14 residues. Germline values: CDR1 SGHVS, CDR2 FQNEAQ. The V gene lost 5 bases and the J gene lost 2 bases, with 12 bases spanning the gap. CDR3: CASSRTGQNYGYTF. The CDR3 bases are TGTGCCAGCAGCCGGACCGGGCAGAACTATGGCTACACCTTC.